These 20 T cell receptor beta chains came from one sample sequenced in a study of T cell changes during pregnancy in multiple sclerosis. Assay used: immunoSEQ multiplex PCR; TCRdb lists only in-frame clones, some missing. Among 95,000 to 100,000 clones, 75% to 95% were seen once, and the ten largest hold 3% to 3.5%. This specimen consisted of peripheral blood, obtained in the second trimester of pregnancy. These receptors were collected from a female donor with multiple sclerosis, enrolled in a pregnancy study.

The chain is built from TRBV7-2 and TRBJ1-3; D is unclear. V dropped 0 bases and J dropped 3 bases, with 6 bases sitting between them. The CDR3 loop spans 14 amino acids. Germline lookup yields CDR1 SGHTA and CDR2 FQGNSA. CDR3 loop: CASSLARGGNTIYF. The CDR3 DNA reads as TGTGCCAGCAGCTTAGCCCGGGGTGGAAACACCATATATTTT.

The chain uses TRBV10-3 and TRBJ2-7; D is uncertain. Trimming took 4 bases from V and 3 from J, leaving 10 bases between them. The CDR3 is 13 residues long. CDR1 is ENHRY, CDR2 SYGVKD, per germline. DNA of the CDR3: TGTGCCATCAGTGTGCGGCAGCTCTACGAGCAGTACTTC. Protein sequence: CAISVRQLYEQYF.

The chain links TRBV9 to TRBJ2-7, with D possibly being TRBD1 (5 bases). Per the germline V gene, CDR1 is SGDLS and CDR2 is YYNGEE. The CDR3 spans 15 residues. Trimming removed 0 bases at V and 2 bases at J, with 12 bases between. CDR3 bases: TGTGCCAGCAGCGTAGGGGCCATGGGGCCCTACGAGCAGTACTTC. Encoded protein: CASSVGAMGPYEQYF. Based on the CDR3 plus reference TRBV9 and TRBJ2-7, the full variable domain is DSGVTQTPKHLITATGQRVTLRCSPRSGDLSVYWYQQSLDQGLQFLIQYYNGEERAKGNILERFSAQQFPDLHSELNLSSLELGDSALYFCASSVGAMGPYEQYFGPGTRLTVT.

Here the CDR3 DNA reads TGCGCCAGCAGCGTCGGTCCCGGGGGCTCCTACGAGCAGTACTTC. Protein: CASSVGPGGSYEQYF. This rearrangement joins TRBV5-1 to TRBJ2-7; a possible D gene is TRBD2 (6 bases). This CDR3 has 15 amino acids. V was trimmed by 4 bases and J by 0 bases, leaving 14 bases between them. Germline CDR1 is SGHRS and CDR2 is YFSETQ.

The rearrangement links TRBV9 to TRBJ1-5; D gene uncertain. This CDR3 has 14 residues. Germline loops: CDR1 SGDLS, CDR2 YYNGEE. V lost 0 bases, J lost 4 bases, and 8 bases lay in between. DNA for the CDR3: TGTGCCAGCAGCGTAGGGGCAGGTAATCAGCCCCAGCATTTT. It specifies CASSVGAGNQPQHF.

This clone has only one observation. J is TRBJ2-1 and V is TRBV25-1; D is possibly TRBD2 (6 bases). Trimming shortened V by 3 bases and J by 4 bases, and 13 bases separated the two germline ends. The CDR3 has 15 residues. CDR1 is MGHDK and CDR2 is SYGVNS in the germline V gene. CDR3 region: CASSDPGEPYNEQFF. DNA of the CDR3: TGTGCCAGCAGTGACCCGGGGGAGCCATACAATGAGCAGTTCTTC.

This clone was seen only once. V usage is TRBV19 and J usage is TRBJ2-1; D perhaps matches TRBD1 (5 bases). Germline-derived CDR1 and CDR2 are LNHDA and SQIVND (reference sequence). Trimming removed 5 bases from V and 2 bases from J, with 13 bases in between. This CDR3 is built from 15 residues. DNA of the CDR3: TGTGCCAGTAGTCTGGCAGGGAACACCTACAATGAGCAGTTCTTC. Its protein product is CASSLAGNTYNEQFF. Filled out from reference TRBV19 and TRBJ2-1, the complete variable domain reads DGGITQSPKYLFRKEGQNVTLSCEQNLNHDAMYWYRQDPGQGLRLIYYSQIVNDFQKGDIAEGYSVSREKKESFPLTVTSAQKNPTAFYLCASSLAGNTYNEQFFGPGTRLTVL.

The V and J genes are TRBV14 and TRBJ2-7, with 10 bases that match TRBD2. With 3 bases clipped from V and 0 bases from J, the junction kept 8 bases outside the gene matches. The CDR3 contains 17 residues. The germline V gene encodes CDR1 SGHDN and CDR2 FVKESK. CDR3 nucleotide sequence: TGTGCCAGCAGCCACGGTCCCCCTAGCGGGAGCTCCTACGAGCAGTACTTC. This gives the protein CASSHGPPSGSSYEQYF.

The chain has TRBV4-2 and TRBJ2-7, with TRBD2 matching 9 bases. V was clipped by 7 bases and J by 5 bases; unmatched bases: 9. The CDR3 extends over 14 amino acids. The germline CDR1 and CDR2 sequences are LGHNA and YNFKEQ. Here the CDR3 DNA reads TGTGCCAGCACACCGGGCGGGAGGGCCAACGAGCAGTACTTC. Protein product: CASTPGGRANEQYF.

V is TRBV27 and J is TRBJ1-1; D ambiguous. Germline loops: CDR1 MNHEY, CDR2 SMNVEV (reference sequence). The V gene lost 6 bases and the J gene lost 0 bases, with 11 bases spanning the gap. CDR3 length equals 14 residues. CDR3 in amino acids: CASRVLDMNTEAFF. The CDR3, as DNA: TGTGCCAGCAGGGTCCTCGACATGAACACTGAAGCTTTCTTT.

CDR3 coding DNA: TGTGCCAGCAGCCCCCGGCAGGGGGTCCCCTACGAGCAGTACTTC. Amino acids: CASSPRQGVPYEQYF. The genes are TRBV9 and TRBJ2-7; 7 nucleotides align to TRBD1. Germline assignment: CDR1 SGDLS and CDR2 YYNGEE. V gave up 4 bases and J gave up 2 bases; unmatched junction bases: 9. The CDR3 is 15 amino acids.

The chain recombines TRBV4-3 with TRBJ2-7; 8 nucleotides align to TRBD2. The CDR3 spans 17 residues. Per germline, CDR1 LGHNA and CDR2 YSLEER. Losses at the gene ends were 0 bases for V and 0 bases for J; bases not matched to a gene: 7. The CDR3 spells CASSQEVAGGHSYEQYF. CDR3 coding DNA: TGCGCCAGCAGCCAAGAAGTGGCGGGGGGCCACTCCTACGAGCAGTACTTC.

The gene calls are TRBV4-1 and TRBJ2-3, with 8 bases aligning to TRBD1. The CDR3 contains 16 residues. V was pared by 4 bases and J by 4 bases, with 10 bases of the junction left unmatched. Germline V gene sequence: CDR1 MGHRA, CDR2 YSYEKL. CDR3 loop: CASSLMGQGAADTQYF. The CDR3 DNA sequence: TGCGCCAGCAGCCTGATGGGGCAGGGGGCCGCAGATACGCAGTATTTT.

The rearrangement uses TRBV7-9 and TRBJ1-6; 8 nucleotides match TRBD1. From germline, CDR1 is SEHNR and CDR2 FQNEAQ (reference sequence). This CDR3 comprises 14 residues. The trim removed 6 bases at V and 7 bases at J, leaving 5 bases unmatched. CDR3 residues: CASSSGTGNSPLHF. CDR3 DNA sequence: TGTGCCAGCAGTTCCGGGACAGGCAATTCACCCCTCCACTTT.

The chain joins TRBV7-6 to TRBJ2-7, with D uncertain. V dropped 5 bases and J dropped 6 bases, with 17 bases sitting between them. Germline-derived CDR1 and CDR2 are SGHVS and FNYEAQ. The CDR3 sequence is 14 residues long. CDR3 nucleotides: TGTGCCAGCAGCCCTAGGAGCAATGAAGGCGAGCAGTACTTC. Its translation is CASSPRSNEGEQYF.

This clone was recorded once. The rearrangement links TRBV7-3 to TRBJ2-1; 9 nucleotides align to TRBD1. The CDR3 totals 16 residues. CDR1 is SGHTA, CDR2 FQGTGA, per germline. V was clipped by 5 bases and J by 2 bases; unmatched bases: 7. CDR3 sequence reads: CASSPLGTGTYNEQFF. The DNA of the CDR3 is TGTGCCAGCAGCCCTTTGGGGACAGGGACCTACAATGAGCAGTTCTTC. Looking up the rest from reference TRBV7-3 and TRBJ2-1 gives the full variable domain: GAGVSQTPSNKVTEKGKYVELRCDPISGHTALYWYRQSLGQGPEFLIYFQGTGAADDSGLPNDRFFAVRPEGSVSTLKIQRTERGDSAVYLCASSPLGTGTYNEQFFGPGTRLTVL.

The chain couples TRBV14 to TRBJ2-7; 16 bases map to TRBD2. With 4 bases clipped from V and 5 bases from J, the junction kept 5 bases outside the gene matches. This CDR3 comprises 16 residues. The germline CDR1 and CDR2 sequences are SGHDN and FVKESK. CDR3 bases: TGTGCCAGCAGCCCGGGACTAGCGGGAGGGCCCCACGAGCAGTACTTC. Protein: CASSPGLAGGPHEQYF.

The V gene is TRBV27, the J gene TRBJ2-3; tentative D call: TRBD2 (5 bases). Germline CDR1 and CDR2: MNHEY and SMNVEV (reference sequence). This CDR3 has 16 residues. Trimming took off 10 bases at V and 0 bases at J, with 20 bases between the two ends. Here the CDR3 reads CATSGADVLSTDTQYF. For the CDR3, the DNA is TGTGCCACTTCAGGAGCGGACGTTCTCAGCACAGATACGCAGTATTTT.

This clone was recorded once. V gene TRBV9 combines with J gene TRBJ2-5, with D unclear. Trimming took 3 bases from V and 5 from J, leaving 5 bases between them. Germline V gene lookup returns CDR1 SGDLS and CDR2 YYNGEE. This CDR3 is 11 amino acids long. CDR3 sequence (DNA): TGTGCCAGCAGCGACTTGGAGACCCAGTACTTC. It codes for CASSDLETQYF.

On this clone itself: Because the CDR3's place on the DNA is in doubt, the DNA is left out and the CDR3 is given as listed by TCRdb. The chain is built from TRBV9 and TRBJ2-7; no check of the table's D call, TRBD2, against the DNA was made. The length of the CDR3 is 13 amino acids, counting both ends. Germline lookup yields CDR1 SGDLS and CDR2 YYNGEE. The CDR3 sequence is CASSVGFGAPGSF.